One sample yielded the 14 T cell receptor beta chains listed below, sequenced in a study of cytomegalovirus exposure and HLA in healthy donors. The PCR was carried out with 60 Vbeta primers and 13 Jbeta primers. The protocol was immunoSEQ multiplex PCR, while the TCRdb copy is restricted to in-frame clones and leaves out a portion. The sample comprises some 200,000 clones, 78% of which are singletons, and less than 3.5% rests with the top ten. Sequencing was carried out using PBMCs. The source is a female donor in good health and CMV-seronegative.

A remark on this clone: Compared with germline, one end of the junction differs, possibly owing to a read error. The rearrangement links TRBV7-7 to TRBJ2-2; D may be TRBD2 (6 bases). This CDR3 is built from 18 residues. CDR1 is SSHAT and CDR2 is FNYEAQ in the germline V gene (reference sequence). CDR3 amino acids: CASSLAPAGHPNTGELFF. The CDR3, as DNA: TGTGCTAGCAGCTTAGCTCCAGCGGGCCACCCGAACACCGGGGAGCTGTTTTTT.

V is TRBV19 and J is TRBJ2-5; TRBD2 agrees at 13 bases. CDR3 length: 16 residues. Germline loops: CDR1 LNHDA, CDR2 SQIVND (reference sequence). The J segment lost 2 bases and the V segment lost 5 bases, leaving 5 bases of the junction unmatched. CDR3 in DNA: TGTGCCAGTAGTCACGGACTAGCGGGAGCACAAGAGACCCAGTACTTC. This codes for CASSHGLAGAQETQYF.

The chain recombines TRBV5-5 with TRBJ2-5; 8 bases fit TRBD1. Germline CDR1 SGHKS, CDR2 YYEKEE (reference sequence). The trim removed 0 bases at V and 14 bases at J, leaving 9 bases unmatched. The CDR3 consists of 13 residues. CDR3 residues: CASSLGLQGAGYF. As DNA, the CDR3 is TGTGCCAGCAGCTTGGGACTCCAGGGGGCGGGCTACTTC.

The genes are TRBV5-1 and TRBJ2-1; 12 bases are shared with TRBD2. This CDR3 contains 16 residues. J was trimmed by 4 bases and V by 4 bases; bases with no gene match: 6. CDR1 and CDR2 from the germline V gene are SGHRS and YFSETQ. The CDR3 coding sequence is TGCGCCAGCAGCCCTGAGACTAGCGGGGGTTACAATGAGCAGTTCTTC. Its translation: CASSPETSGGYNEQFF.

The chain links TRBV29-1 to TRBJ1-2; 9 positions match TRBD1. The germline V gene encodes CDR1 SQVTM and CDR2 ANQGSEA. CDR3 size: 14 residues. Unmatched junction bases numbered 9, after V lost 7 bases and J lost 3 bases. The CDR3 region has the DNA TGCAGCGCCTGGGACAGGGAATCGGACTATGGCTACACCTTC. This gives the protein CSAWDRESDYGYTF.

The rearrangement joins TRBV29-1 to TRBJ1-1; 8 nucleotides agree with TRBD1. CDR1 SQVTM and CDR2 ANQGSEA come from the germline V gene. The trim removed 7 bases at V and 3 bases at J, leaving 7 bases unmatched. The CDR3 spans 13 residues. The CDR3 sequence: CSARGQGYTEAFF. As DNA, the CDR3 is TGCAGCGCCCGCGGACAGGGATACACTGAAGCTTTCTTT.

The chain carries TRBV7-3 and TRBJ1-1, with TRBD1 matching 10 bases. Germline CDR1 SGHTA, CDR2 FQGTGA. The trim removed 5 bases at V and 1 base at J, leaving 7 bases unmatched. The CDR3 spans 16 residues. The CDR3 reads CASSATGGFGNTEAFF. The CDR3 nucleotides are TGTGCCAGCAGCGCGACAGGGGGCTTCGGGAACACTGAAGCTTTCTTT.

This clone was seen just once. The CDR3 sequence is CASSNQGIWSGYTF. The CDR3 DNA follows: TGTGCCAGTAGTAACCAGGGGATTTGGTCTGGCTACACCTTC. The V gene is TRBV19, the J gene TRBJ1-2, with D possibly TRBD1 on 6 matching bases. CDR1 is LNHDA, CDR2 SQIVND, per germline (reference sequence). Trimming cost V 4 bases and J 7 bases, with 16 bases left between them. There are 14 residues in the CDR3.

V gene TRBV7-9 combines with J gene TRBJ2-5; possible D gene TRBD1, 6 bases. Germline loops: CDR1 SEHNR, CDR2 FQNEAQ (reference sequence). The V end lost 2 bases, the J end lost 5 bases, and 12 bases lay between the germline ends. This CDR3 spans 14 amino acids. CDR3 DNA sequence: TGTGCCAGCAGCTTAAACACAGGGAAGGAGACCCAGTACTTC. Translation: CASSLNTGKETQYF.

J is TRBJ2-3 and V is TRBV4-2; D is unresolved. This CDR3 has 15 residues. Germline V gene sequence: CDR1 LGHNA, CDR2 YNFKEQ. V was trimmed by 0 bases and J by 0 bases, leaving 7 bases between them. CDR3 in DNA: TGTGCCAGCAGCCAAGAGAGGCTAAGCACAGATACGCAGTATTTT. As protein: CASSQERLSTDTQYF.

The rearrangement joins TRBV12-5 to TRBJ2-7; TRBD1 might be the D (6 bases). This CDR3 region has 15 residues. Trimming removed 9 bases at V and 0 bases at J, with 18 bases between. The V gene's germline CDR1 is LGHNT and CDR2 FRNRAP. The CDR3 protein is CASARRQVSSYEQYF. The CDR3 DNA is TGTGCTAGCGCGCGCAGACAGGTCTCCTCCTACGAGCAGTACTTC.

Only a few counts were recorded for this clone. J is TRBJ2-2 and V is TRBV5-1, with TRBD1 identical over 7 bases. The CDR3 is 16 residues long. Germline lookup yields CDR1 SGHRS and CDR2 YFSETQ. The ends lost 4 bases at V and 4 bases at J; junction bases unmatched: 10. The CDR3 sequence is CASSPGQETFTGELFF. In nucleotides, the CDR3 is TGCGCCAGCAGCCCAGGACAGGAAACGTTCACCGGGGAGCTGTTTTTT.

A single count supports this clone. This CDR3 reads CASSASDRRSGEKLFF. In DNA form, the CDR3 reads TGTGCCAGCAGCGCCTCGGACAGGCGGAGTGGTGAAAAACTGTTTTTT. V usage is TRBV9 and J usage is TRBJ1-4; TRBD1 matches 7 bases. V lost 3 bases and J lost 7; bases outside the gene matches: 12. The length of the CDR3 is 16 residues. Germline loops: CDR1 SGDLS, CDR2 YYNGEE.

In this sample, this clone turned up once. The chain combines TRBV5-1 with TRBJ2-2, with 9 bases identical to TRBD1. Trimming took 3 bases from V and 5 from J; bases not matched to a gene: 5. The CDR3 has 15 residues. From germline, CDR1 is SGHRS and CDR2 YFSETQ. The DNA for the CDR3 is TGCGCCAGCAGCTCGAAGACAGGGGGTACCGGGGAGCTGTTTTTT. It is translated as CASSSKTGGTGELFF.